This T cell receptor (beta chain) appears in the sequencing data of a study of shared clonotypes between healthy human individuals. Trimming left V 2 bases short and J 4 bases short, with 17 bases between. The CDR3 runs 16 residues. Germline V lookup: CDR1 ENHRY, CDR2 SYGVKD. Libraries were prepared by immunoSEQ multiplex PCR; TCRdb keeps only in-frame clonotypes and omits some of them. The sample records over a million clones, around 74% being singletons. This TCR came from a man aged 18 to 30 in good health. Sequencing was done on a sample of memory CD4+ T cells sorted from blood. The subset is: CD45RA-negative fraction. The chain employs TRBV10-3 and TRBJ1-2; perhaps TRBD1 as D (6 bases). The CDR3 here is CAISEEFGQRGYGYTF. The CDR3 nucleotides are TGTGCCATCAGTGAGGAATTCGGACAGCGCGGCTATGGCTACACCTTC.